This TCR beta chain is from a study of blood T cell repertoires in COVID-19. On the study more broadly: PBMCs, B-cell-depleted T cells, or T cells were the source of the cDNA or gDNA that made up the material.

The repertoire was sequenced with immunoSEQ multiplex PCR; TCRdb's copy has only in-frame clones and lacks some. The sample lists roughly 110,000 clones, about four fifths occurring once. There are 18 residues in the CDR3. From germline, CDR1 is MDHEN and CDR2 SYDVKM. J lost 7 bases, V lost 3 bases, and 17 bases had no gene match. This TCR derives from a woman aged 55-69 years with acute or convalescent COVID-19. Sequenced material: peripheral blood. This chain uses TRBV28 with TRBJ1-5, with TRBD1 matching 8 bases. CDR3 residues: CASSLHTGGIERGQPQHF. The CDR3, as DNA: TGTGCCAGCAGTTTGCATACAGGGGGAATCGAGCGAGGGCAGCCCCAGCATTTT.